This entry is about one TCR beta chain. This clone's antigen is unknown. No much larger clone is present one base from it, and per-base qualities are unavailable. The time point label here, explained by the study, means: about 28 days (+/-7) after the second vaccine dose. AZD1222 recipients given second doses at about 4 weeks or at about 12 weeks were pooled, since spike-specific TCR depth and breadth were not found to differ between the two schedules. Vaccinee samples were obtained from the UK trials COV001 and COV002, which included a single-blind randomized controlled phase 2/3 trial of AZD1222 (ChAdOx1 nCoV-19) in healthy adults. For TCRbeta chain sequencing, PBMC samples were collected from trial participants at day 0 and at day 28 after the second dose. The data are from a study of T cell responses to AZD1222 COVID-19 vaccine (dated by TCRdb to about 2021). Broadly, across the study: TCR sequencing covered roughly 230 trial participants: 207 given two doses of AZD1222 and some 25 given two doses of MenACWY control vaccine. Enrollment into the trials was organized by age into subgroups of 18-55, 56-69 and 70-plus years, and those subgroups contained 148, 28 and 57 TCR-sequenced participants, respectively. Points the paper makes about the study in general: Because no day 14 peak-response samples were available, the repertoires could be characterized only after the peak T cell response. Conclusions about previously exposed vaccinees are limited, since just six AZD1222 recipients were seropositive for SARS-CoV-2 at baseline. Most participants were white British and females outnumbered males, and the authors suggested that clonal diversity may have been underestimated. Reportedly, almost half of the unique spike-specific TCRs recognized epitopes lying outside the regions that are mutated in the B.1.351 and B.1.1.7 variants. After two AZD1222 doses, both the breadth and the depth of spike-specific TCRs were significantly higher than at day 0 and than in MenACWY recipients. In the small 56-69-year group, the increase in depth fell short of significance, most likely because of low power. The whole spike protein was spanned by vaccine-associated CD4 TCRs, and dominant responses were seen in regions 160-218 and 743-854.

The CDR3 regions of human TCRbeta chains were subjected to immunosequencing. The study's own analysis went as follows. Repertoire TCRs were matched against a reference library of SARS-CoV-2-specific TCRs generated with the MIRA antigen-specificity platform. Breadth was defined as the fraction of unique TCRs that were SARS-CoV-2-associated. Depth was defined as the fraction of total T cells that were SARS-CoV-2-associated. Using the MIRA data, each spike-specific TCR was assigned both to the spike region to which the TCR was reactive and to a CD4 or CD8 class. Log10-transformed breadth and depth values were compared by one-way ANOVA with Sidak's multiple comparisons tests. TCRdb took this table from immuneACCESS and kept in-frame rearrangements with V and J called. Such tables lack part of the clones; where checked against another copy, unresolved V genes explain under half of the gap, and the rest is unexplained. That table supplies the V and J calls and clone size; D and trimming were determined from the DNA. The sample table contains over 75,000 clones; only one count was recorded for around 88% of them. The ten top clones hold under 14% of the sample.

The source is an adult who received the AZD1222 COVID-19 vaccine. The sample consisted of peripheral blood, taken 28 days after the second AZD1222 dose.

The encoded CDR3 is CASSTSTNTGELFF. The DNA is TGCGCCAGCAGTACATCCACGAACACCGGGGAGCTGTTTTTT. The chain uses TRBV5-1 and TRBJ2-2; the D gene assignment is ambiguous. The germline V gene gives CDR1 as SGHRS and CDR2 as YFSETQ. Relative to germline, V is 5 bases shorter and J is 0 bases shorter, with 8 bases between their ends. The CDR3 runs 14 residues from the cysteine to the phenylalanine. Here the CDR3 DNA is all that survives: 42 bases in frame from base 1.